Each of the 4 T cell receptor beta chains below was sequenced from the same sample in a study of Ad26.COV2.S vaccination and SARS-CoV-2 variants. The assay was immunoSEQ multiplex PCR, and TCRdb's table has in-frame clones only and misses some. The sample includes around 370,000 clones, roughly nine tenths of them seen just once. The material was peripheral blood, obtained after recovery from COVID-19. These receptors were collected from a human donor who had recovered from COVID-19.

V gene TRBV2 combines with J gene TRBJ1-1; 8 bases align to TRBD1. The CDR3 sequence is 14 residues long. V lost 7 bases to trimming and J lost 8 bases; unmatched junction nucleotides: 12. CDR1 is SNHLY and CDR2 is FYNNEI in the germline V gene. For the CDR3, the DNA is TGTGCCAGCACTCTAAGGACAGGGTCTTCGGAAGCTTTCTTT. It translates to CASTLRTGSSEAFF.

The chain uses TRBV19 and TRBJ1-2; possible D gene TRBD1, 6 bases. The germline V gene encodes CDR1 LNHDA and CDR2 SQIVND (reference sequence). There are 16 residues in the CDR3. V was shortened by 6 bases and J by 2 bases, with 19 bases between the two germline ends. The CDR3 nucleotides read TGTGCCAGTAGAGGGGACATGCGCGAGGCCAACTATGGCTACACCTTC. Translation: CASRGDMREANYGYTF.

The CDR3 reads CASSWTGRSAFYNSPLHF. The CDR3 bases are TGTGCCAGCAGCTGGACCGGGAGGTCGGCCTTCTATAATTCACCCCTCCACTTT. The genes are TRBV11-2 and TRBJ1-6; D gene unclear. The V end was cut by 4 bases, the J end by 3 bases, with 19 bases between. The CDR3 contains 18 residues. Germline V CDR1 and CDR2: SGHAT, FQNNGV.

The chain is built from TRBV6-6 and TRBJ2-2; no clear D. CDR1 is MNHNY, CDR2 SVGAGI, per germline (reference sequence). The CDR3 has 16 amino acids. Trimming removed 5 bases at V and 1 base at J, with 14 bases between. CDR3 region: CASSRTWTGNTGELFF. CDR3 DNA sequence: TGTGCCAGCAGTCGAACTTGGACGGGGAACACCGGGGAGCTGTTTTTT.